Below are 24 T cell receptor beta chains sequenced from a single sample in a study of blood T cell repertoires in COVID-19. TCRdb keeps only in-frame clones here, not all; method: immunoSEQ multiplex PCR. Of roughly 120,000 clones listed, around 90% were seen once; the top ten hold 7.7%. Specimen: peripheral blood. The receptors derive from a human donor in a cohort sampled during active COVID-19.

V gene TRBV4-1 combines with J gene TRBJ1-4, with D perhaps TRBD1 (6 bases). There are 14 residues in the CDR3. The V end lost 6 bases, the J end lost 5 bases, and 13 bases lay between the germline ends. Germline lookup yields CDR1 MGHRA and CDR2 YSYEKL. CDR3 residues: CASRPGQPNEKLFF. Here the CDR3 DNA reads TGCGCCAGCAGACCAGGACAGCCGAATGAAAAACTGTTTTTT.

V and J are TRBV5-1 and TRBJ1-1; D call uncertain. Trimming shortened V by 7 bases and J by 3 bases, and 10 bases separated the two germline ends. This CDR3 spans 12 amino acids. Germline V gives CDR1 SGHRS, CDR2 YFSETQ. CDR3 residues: CASGRVDTEAFF. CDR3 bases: TGCGCCAGCGGCCGGGTCGACACTGAAGCTTTCTTT. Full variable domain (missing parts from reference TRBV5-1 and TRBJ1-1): KAGVTQTPRYLIKTRGQQVTLSCSPISGHRSVSWYQQTPGQGLQFLFEYFSETQRNKGNFPGRFSGRQFSNSRSEMNVSTLELGDSALYLCASGRVDTEAFFGQGTRLTVV.

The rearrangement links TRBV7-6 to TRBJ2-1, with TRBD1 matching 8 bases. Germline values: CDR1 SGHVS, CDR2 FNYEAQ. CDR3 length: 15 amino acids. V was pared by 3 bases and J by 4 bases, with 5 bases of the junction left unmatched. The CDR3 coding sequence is TGTGCCAGCAGCTTGGACAGGGCTCTTTACAATGAGCAGTTCTTC. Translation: CASSLDRALYNEQFF.

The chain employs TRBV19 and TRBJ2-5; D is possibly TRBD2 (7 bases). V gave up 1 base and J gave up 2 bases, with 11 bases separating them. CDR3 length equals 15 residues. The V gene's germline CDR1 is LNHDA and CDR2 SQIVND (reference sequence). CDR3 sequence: CASSIGGGLQETQYF. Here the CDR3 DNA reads TGTGCCAGTAGTATAGGGGGGGGGCTTCAAGAGACCCAGTACTTC.

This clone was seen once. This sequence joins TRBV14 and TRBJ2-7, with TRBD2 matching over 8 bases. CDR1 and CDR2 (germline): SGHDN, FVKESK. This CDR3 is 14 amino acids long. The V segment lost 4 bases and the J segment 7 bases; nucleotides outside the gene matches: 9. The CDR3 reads CASSRKAGAWEQYF. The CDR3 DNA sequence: TGTGCCAGCAGCCGAAAAGCGGGGGCCTGGGAGCAGTACTTC.

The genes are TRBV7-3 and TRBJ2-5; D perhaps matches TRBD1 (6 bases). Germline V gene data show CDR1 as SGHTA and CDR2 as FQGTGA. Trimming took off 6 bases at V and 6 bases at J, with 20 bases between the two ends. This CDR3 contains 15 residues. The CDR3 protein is CASSTDSVQGKTQYF. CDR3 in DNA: TGTGCCAGCAGTACGGATTCCGTACAGGGCAAGACCCAGTACTTC.

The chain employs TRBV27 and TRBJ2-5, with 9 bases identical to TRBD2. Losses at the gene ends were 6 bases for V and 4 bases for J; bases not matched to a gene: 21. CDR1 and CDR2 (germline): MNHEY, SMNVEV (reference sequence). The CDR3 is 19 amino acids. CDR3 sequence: CASSHLGGRALGTLETQYF. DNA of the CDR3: TGTGCCAGCAGCCACCTAGGCGGGAGGGCCTTAGGAACGTTAGAGACCCAGTACTTC.

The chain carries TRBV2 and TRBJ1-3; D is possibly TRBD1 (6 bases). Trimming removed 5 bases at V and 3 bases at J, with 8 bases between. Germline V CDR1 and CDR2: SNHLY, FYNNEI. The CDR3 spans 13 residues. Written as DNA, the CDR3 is TGTGCCAGCAGTCAGACAGGTGGAAACACCATATATTTT. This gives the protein CASSQTGGNTIYF.

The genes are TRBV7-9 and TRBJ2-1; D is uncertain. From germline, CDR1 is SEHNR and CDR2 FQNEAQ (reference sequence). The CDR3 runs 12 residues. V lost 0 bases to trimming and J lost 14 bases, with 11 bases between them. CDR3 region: CASSLASDKEFF. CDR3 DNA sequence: TGTGCCAGCAGCTTAGCCAGTGATAAAGAGTTCTTC. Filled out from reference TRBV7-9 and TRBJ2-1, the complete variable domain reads DTGVSQNPRHKITKRGQNVTFRCDPISEHNRLYWYRQTLGQGPEFLTYFQNEAQLEKSRLLSDRFSAERPKGSFSTLEIQRTEQGDSAMYLCASSLASDKEFFGPGTRLTVL.

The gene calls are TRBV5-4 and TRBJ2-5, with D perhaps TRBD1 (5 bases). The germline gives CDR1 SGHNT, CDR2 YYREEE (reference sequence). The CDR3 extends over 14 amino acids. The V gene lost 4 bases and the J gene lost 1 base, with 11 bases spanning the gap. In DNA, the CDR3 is TGTGCCAGCAGCCCGAGAAGGGGCCAAGAGACCCAGTACTTC. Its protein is CASSPRRGQETQYF.

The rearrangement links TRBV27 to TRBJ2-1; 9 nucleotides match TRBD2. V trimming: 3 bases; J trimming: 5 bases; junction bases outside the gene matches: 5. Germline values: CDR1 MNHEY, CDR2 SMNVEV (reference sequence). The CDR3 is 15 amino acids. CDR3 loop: CASSFSGRFHNEQFF. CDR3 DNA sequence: TGTGCCAGCAGTTTCAGCGGGAGGTTCCACAATGAGCAGTTCTTC.

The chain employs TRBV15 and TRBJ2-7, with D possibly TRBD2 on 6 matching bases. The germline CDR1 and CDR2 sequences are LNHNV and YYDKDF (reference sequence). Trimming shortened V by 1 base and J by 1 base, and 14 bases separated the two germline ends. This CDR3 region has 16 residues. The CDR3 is CATSRGGRGLSYEQYF. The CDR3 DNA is TGTGCCACCAGCAGAGGAGGGCGGGGTTTATCCTACGAGCAGTACTTC.

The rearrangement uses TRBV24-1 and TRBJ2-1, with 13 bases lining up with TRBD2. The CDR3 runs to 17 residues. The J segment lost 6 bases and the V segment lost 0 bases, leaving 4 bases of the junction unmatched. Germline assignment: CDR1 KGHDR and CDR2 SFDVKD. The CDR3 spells CATSDLRTSGSSNEQFF. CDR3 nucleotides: TGTGCCACCAGTGATTTGCGGACTAGCGGGAGTAGCAATGAGCAGTTCTTC.

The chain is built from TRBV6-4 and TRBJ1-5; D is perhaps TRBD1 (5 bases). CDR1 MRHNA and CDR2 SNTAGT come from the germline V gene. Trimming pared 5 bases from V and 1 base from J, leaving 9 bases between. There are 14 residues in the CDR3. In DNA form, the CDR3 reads TGTGCCAGCAGTCGGACAATAAGCAATCAGCCCCAGCATTTT. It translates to CASSRTISNQPQHF.

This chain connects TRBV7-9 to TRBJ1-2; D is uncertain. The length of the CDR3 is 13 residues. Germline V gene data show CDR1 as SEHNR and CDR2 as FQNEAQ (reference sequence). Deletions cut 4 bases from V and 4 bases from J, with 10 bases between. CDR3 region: CASSSETPYGYTF. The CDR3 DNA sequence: TGTGCCAGCAGCTCCGAGACACCCTATGGCTACACCTTC. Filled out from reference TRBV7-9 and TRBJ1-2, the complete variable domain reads DTGVSQNPRHKITKRGQNVTFRCDPISEHNRLYWYRQTLGQGPEFLTYFQNEAQLEKSRLLSDRFSAERPKGSFSTLEIQRTEQGDSAMYLCASSSETPYGYTFGSGTRLTVV.

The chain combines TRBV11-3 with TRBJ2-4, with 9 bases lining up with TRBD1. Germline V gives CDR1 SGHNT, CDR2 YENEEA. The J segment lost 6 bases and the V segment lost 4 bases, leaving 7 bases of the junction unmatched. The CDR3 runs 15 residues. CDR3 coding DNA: TGTGCCAGCAGCTCCGGGGACAGGGTGTTAAACATTCAGTACTTC. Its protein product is CASSSGDRVLNIQYF.

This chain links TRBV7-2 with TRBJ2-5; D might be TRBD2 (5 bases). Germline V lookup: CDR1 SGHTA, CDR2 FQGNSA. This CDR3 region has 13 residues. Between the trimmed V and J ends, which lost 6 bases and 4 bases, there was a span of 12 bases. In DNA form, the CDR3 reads TGTGCCAGCAGTCCAACTAGAGTAGAGACCCAGTACTTC. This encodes CASSPTRVETQYF.

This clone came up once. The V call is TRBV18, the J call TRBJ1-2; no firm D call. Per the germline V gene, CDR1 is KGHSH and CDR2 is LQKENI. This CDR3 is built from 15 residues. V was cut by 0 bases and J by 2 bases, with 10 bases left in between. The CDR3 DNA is TGTGCCAGCTCACCACCGGGTGGGCAGAACTATGGCTACACCTTC. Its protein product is CASSPPGGQNYGYTF.

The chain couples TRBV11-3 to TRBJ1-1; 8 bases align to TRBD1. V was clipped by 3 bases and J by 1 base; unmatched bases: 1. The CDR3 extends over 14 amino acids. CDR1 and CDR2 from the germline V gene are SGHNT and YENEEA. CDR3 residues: CASSFGQGNTEAFF. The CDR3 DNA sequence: TGTGCCAGCAGCTTTGGACAGGGGAACACTGAAGCTTTCTTT.

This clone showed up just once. CDR3 protein: CASSLPVMGGKTYEQYF. The CDR3 bases are TGTGCCAGCAGTCTCCCAGTCATGGGCGGGAAGACCTACGAGCAGTACTTC. This chain connects TRBV28 to TRBJ2-7; a possible D gene is TRBD2 (6 bases). With 5 bases removed from V and 2 bases from J, the gap between germline ends came to 22 bases. The CDR3 covers 17 residues. The germline gives CDR1 MDHEN, CDR2 SYDVKM.

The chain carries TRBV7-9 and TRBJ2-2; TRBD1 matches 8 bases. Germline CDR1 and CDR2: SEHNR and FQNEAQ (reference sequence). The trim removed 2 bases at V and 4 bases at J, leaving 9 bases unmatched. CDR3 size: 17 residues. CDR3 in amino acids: CASSLPSGGESTGELFF. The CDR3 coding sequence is TGTGCCAGCAGCTTACCGTCAGGGGGCGAGAGCACCGGGGAGCTGTTTTTT.

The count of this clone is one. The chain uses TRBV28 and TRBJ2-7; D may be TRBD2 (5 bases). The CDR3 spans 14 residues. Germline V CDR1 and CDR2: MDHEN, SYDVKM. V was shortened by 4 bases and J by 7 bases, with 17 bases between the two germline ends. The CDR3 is CASSWARVRGEQYF. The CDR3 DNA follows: TGTGCCAGCAGTTGGGCCCGGGTACGGGGTGAGCAGTACTTC. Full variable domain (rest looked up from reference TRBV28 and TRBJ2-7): DVKVTQSSRYLVKRTGEKVFLECVQDMDHENMFWYRQDPGLGLRLIYFSYDVKMKEKGDIPEGYSVSREKKERFSLILESASTNQTSMYLCASSWARVRGEQYFGPGTRLTVT.

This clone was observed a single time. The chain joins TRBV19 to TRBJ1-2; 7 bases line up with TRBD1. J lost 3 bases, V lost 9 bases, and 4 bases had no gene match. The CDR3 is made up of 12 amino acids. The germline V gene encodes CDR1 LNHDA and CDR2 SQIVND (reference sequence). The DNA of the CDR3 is TGTGCCAGCGCAGGGGGTGACTATGGCTACACCTTC. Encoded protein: CASAGGDYGYTF.

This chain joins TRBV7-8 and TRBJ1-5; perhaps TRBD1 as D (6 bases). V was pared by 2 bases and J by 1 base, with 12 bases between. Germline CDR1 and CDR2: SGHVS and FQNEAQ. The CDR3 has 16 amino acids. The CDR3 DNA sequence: TGTGCCAGCAGCTTAAGACAGGTCGGGAGCAATCAGCCCCAGCATTTT. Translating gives CASSLRQVGSNQPQHF.